A few counts support the clone carrying this TCR beta chain. The antigen is not known. The same CDR3 also results from other DNA sequences found in this sample. The V gene lost 1 base and the J gene lost 0 bases, with 4 bases spanning the gap. Germline loops: CDR1 LNHNV, CDR2 YYDKDF (reference sequence). The CDR3 runs 15 residues. This sample is part of a study of shared clonotypes between healthy human individuals. Study-level results: Clonotype sharing among donors likely depends on sequencing depth. Generally, naive subsets came out with larger estimated richness than memory subsets.

Produced via immunoSEQ multiplex PCR; TCRdb's table is partial and in-frame only. The sample lists 2,500,000 or so clones, 85% to 95% occurring once. The TCR comes from a man between 18 and 35 years old in good health. The sample taken for sequencing was naive CD4+ T cells sorted from blood. Stated subset: CD45RA+ positively selected. This rearrangement joins TRBV15 to TRBJ2-6; the D is unclear. The CDR3 nucleotides are TGTGCCACCAGCAGAGGGGGCTCTGGGGCCAACGTCCTGACTTTC. This sequence encodes CATSRGGSGANVLTF.